These 3 T cell receptor beta chains originate from one sample sequenced in a study of T-cell memory formation after mild COVID-19. Each CDR3 protein is one row after TCRdb ran MiXCR on the 5' RACE reads. Counted here are 200,000 to 250,000 distinct CDR3 sequences, around 10% occurring once; the ten biggest clones make up more than 20%. Sequenced material: PBMCs or a T cell subset sorted from them (not recorded which). The receptors here all came from a man between 18 and 35 years old who had mild COVID-19 (a few samples of this study predate the infection). Cell type and time point are not known.

The chain is built from TRBV28 and TRBJ2-5, with 8 bases fitting TRBD1. Germline lookup yields CDR1 MDHEN and CDR2 SYDVKM. This CDR3 is 13 amino acids long. The V segment lost 10 bases and the J segment 5 bases; nucleotides outside the gene matches: 9. This CDR3 is CATQDRAEETQYF. The CDR3 DNA sequence: TGTGCCACCCAGGACAGGGCGGAGGAGACCCAGTACTTC. Full variable domain (missing parts from reference TRBV28 and TRBJ2-5): DVKVTQSSRYLVKRTGEKVFLECVQDMDHENMFWYRQDPGLGLRLIYFSYDVKMKEKGDIPEGYSVSREKKERFSLILESASTNQTSMYLCATQDRAEETQYFGPGTRLLVL.

V is TRBV6-2 or TRBV6-3 and J is TRBJ2-7; D unclear. CDR1 and CDR2 (germline): MNHEY, SVGEGT. The CDR3 extends over 12 amino acids. With 6 bases removed from V and 4 bases from J, the gap between germline ends came to 10 bases. The CDR3 DNA sequence: TGTGCCAGCAGCCCCGCAGATTACGAGCAGTACTTC. Translation: CASSPADYEQYF.

This clonotype was found a few times. J is TRBJ2-5 and V is TRBV5-1; TRBD1 agrees at 8 bases. CDR1 and CDR2 from the germline V gene are SGHRS and YFSETQ. CDR3 length: 15 amino acids. J lost 5 bases, V lost 5 bases, and 11 bases had no gene match. CDR3 residues: CASRPGQGGAETQYF. The CDR3, as DNA: TGCGCCAGCAGACCTGGACAGGGTGGCGCGGAGACCCAGTACTTC.